The 29 T cell receptor beta chains presented below share a single source sample, sequenced in a study of T cells after posttransplantation cyclophosphamide. Cells defined as naive were viable CD3+CD4+ or CD3+CD8+ and CCR7+CD45RA+CD45RO-CD95-CD27+CD28+. TCRdb's copy holds only in-frame clones and misses some; the assay was immunoSEQ multiplex PCR. The table lists some 20,000 clones, 95% to 98% of them singletons. Input material: naive CD4+ T cells sorted from PBMCs. Receptors were obtained from a man in his forties or fifties in good health, CMV-negative, and a related stem cell transplant donor.

In its sample, this clone was seen once. The rearrangement uses TRBV4-3 and TRBJ1-1, with 9 bases lining up with TRBD1. The germline gives CDR1 LGHNA, CDR2 YSLEER. The CDR3 consists of 14 residues. V was clipped by 3 bases and J by 1 base; unmatched bases: 0. The CDR3 DNA follows: TGCGCCAGCAGCCAGGACAGGGGGAACACTGAAGCTTTCTTT. The encoded protein is CASSQDRGNTEAFF.

The chain recombines TRBV5-1 with TRBJ2-3; 12 nucleotides agree with TRBD2. Germline CDR1 SGHRS, CDR2 YFSETQ. CDR3 length: 16 residues. V was clipped by 4 bases and J by 0 bases; unmatched bases: 3. The CDR3 loop is CASSRGTSGSTDTQYF. CDR3 DNA sequence: TGCGCCAGCAGCCGGGGGACTAGCGGGAGCACAGATACGCAGTATTTT.

The gene calls are TRBV10-3 and TRBJ1-4; D possibly corresponds to TRBD1 (6 bases). CDR1 and CDR2 from the germline V gene are ENHRY and SYGVKD. This CDR3 is 14 amino acids long. V was cut by 6 bases and J by 0 bases, with 8 bases left in between. This chain's CDR3 is CAIRDSTTNEKLFF. The CDR3 coding sequence is TGTGCCATCAGGGACAGCACAACTAATGAAAAACTGTTTTTT.

The genes are TRBV10-3 and TRBJ2-1; D is uncertain. CDR1 and CDR2 from the germline V gene are ENHRY and SYGVKD. V lost 3 bases and J lost 0, with 12 bases in between. There are 16 residues in the CDR3. The chain's CDR3 is CAISDALAVSYNEQFF. CDR3 nucleotides: TGTGCCATCAGTGACGCTTTGGCGGTCTCCTACAATGAGCAGTTCTTC.

This clone was picked up one time. This chain uses TRBV18 with TRBJ2-7; D perhaps matches TRBD1 (6 bases). The CDR3 is 15 amino acids. The germline V and J ends were trimmed by 6 bases and 1 base, with 16 bases remaining between them. CDR1 and CDR2 from the germline V gene are KGHSH and LQKENI. CDR3 in amino acids: CASSSPGTLSYEQYF. The CDR3 nucleotides are TGTGCCAGCTCTAGCCCCGGGACATTGTCCTACGAGCAGTACTTC.

The chain has TRBV21-1 and TRBJ2-3; the D segment call TRBD2 is taken from the table without a DNA check. TRBV21-1 is a pseudogene segment. The CDR3 consists of 16 residues. CDR3 DNA sequence: TGTGCCAGCAGCTCCAGGGTTAGCGGGATTGCAGATACGCAGTATTTT. It codes for CASSSRVSGIADTQYF.

This chain links TRBV7-3 with TRBJ2-2; D not resolved. Trimming removed 3 bases from V and 6 bases from J, with 8 bases in between. The CDR3 has 13 residues. The germline V gene has CDR1 SGHTA and CDR2 FQGTGA. CDR3 in amino acids: CASSFTEAGELFF. The CDR3 DNA reads as TGTGCCAGCAGCTTCACAGAAGCCGGGGAGCTGTTTTTT.

This chain links TRBV27 with TRBJ2-3, with TRBD1 as a possible D gene (5 bases). Trimming removed 0 bases at V and 4 bases at J, with 14 bases between. Germline lookup yields CDR1 MNHEY and CDR2 SMNVEV (reference sequence). The CDR3 is 16 amino acids. The CDR3 DNA sequence: TGTGCCAGCAGTTTATCGGTCCAGGGAACCCCAGATACGCAGTATTTT. Translation gives CASSLSVQGTPDTQYF.

This sequence joins TRBV15 and TRBJ2-1, with TRBD2 matching over 13 bases. V gave up 4 bases and J gave up 7 bases; unmatched junction bases: 13. CDR3 length: 18 residues. Germline V CDR1 and CDR2: LNHNV, YYDKDF (reference sequence). The CDR3 DNA is TGTGCCACCAGCACCACCGGGACTAGCGGGGAAGGTGGAAATGAGCAGTTCTTC. It yields the protein CATSTTGTSGEGGNEQFF.

The CDR3 DNA is TGTGCCAGCAGTGAAGCGGGGACTTCCTACAATGAGCAGTTCTTC. Translating it yields CASSEAGTSYNEQFF. The V gene is TRBV6-1, the J gene TRBJ2-1, with D tentatively TRBD2 (6 bases). In germline, CDR1 is MNHNS, CDR2 SASEGT. This CDR3 is built from 15 residues. Trimming removed 0 bases at V and 1 base at J, with 7 bases between.

This chain links TRBV19 with TRBJ2-5; 10 bases map to TRBD2. The CDR3 runs 15 residues. CDR1 is LNHDA and CDR2 is SQIVND in the germline V gene (reference sequence). V lost 4 bases to trimming and J lost 2 bases; unmatched junction nucleotides: 4. In nucleotides, the CDR3 is TGTGCCAGTAGTAGGGCGGGACTAGCGCAAGAGACCCAGTACTTC. It translates to CASSRAGLAQETQYF. Looking up the rest from reference TRBV19 and TRBJ2-5 gives the full variable domain: DGGITQSPKYLFRKEGQNVTLSCEQNLNHDAMYWYRQDPGQGLRLIYYSQIVNDFQKGDIAEGYSVSREKKESFPLTVTSAQKNPTAFYLCASSRAGLAQETQYFGPGTRLLVL.

This rearrangement joins TRBV19 to TRBJ2-1; D call uncertain. This CDR3 is 11 amino acids long. Germline CDR1 and CDR2: LNHDA and SQIVND (reference sequence). V was shortened by 3 bases and J by 9 bases, with 6 bases between the two germline ends. The DNA for the CDR3 is TGTGCCAGTAGTATGGCAGGTGAGCAGTTCTTC. This codes for CASSMAGEQFF.

The chain joins TRBV11-2 to TRBJ2-3, with TRBD2 identical over 10 bases. The CDR3 is 17 residues long. Trimming cost V 3 bases and J 1 base; bases outside gene matches: 7. From germline, CDR1 is SGHAT and CDR2 FQNNGV. Here the CDR3 reads CASSLSLAGVGTDTQYF. The DNA of the CDR3 is TGTGCCAGCAGCTTGAGTCTAGCGGGAGTAGGCACAGATACGCAGTATTTT. Filled out from reference TRBV11-2 and TRBJ2-3, the complete variable domain reads EAGVAQSPRYKIIEKRQSVAFWCNPISGHATLYWYQQILGQGPKLLIQFQNNGVVDDSQLPKDRFSAERLKGVDSTLKIQPAKLEDSAVYLCASSLSLAGVGTDTQYFGPGTRLTVL.

The chain couples TRBV28 to TRBJ2-1; D ambiguous. The CDR3 is 14 residues long. Per germline, CDR1 MDHEN and CDR2 SYDVKM. V shed 2 bases and J shed 2 bases, with 7 bases lying between them. The CDR3 is CASSLQQTYNEQFF. The CDR3 DNA reads TGTGCCAGCAGTTTACAACAGACCTACAATGAGCAGTTCTTC.

The chain couples TRBV28 to TRBJ1-3, with D unclear. This CDR3 comprises 12 residues. Trimming stripped 4 bases from V and 3 bases from J, with 4 bases between. Germline V gives CDR1 MDHEN, CDR2 SYDVKM. CDR3 coding DNA: TGTGCCAGCAGTTCCAATGGAAACACCATATATTTT. Translation: CASSSNGNTIYF.

The chain is built from TRBV5-1 and TRBJ2-7, with 8 bases identical to TRBD2. CDR1 SGHRS and CDR2 YFSETQ come from the germline V gene. V gave up 5 bases and J gave up 7 bases; unmatched junction bases: 5. The CDR3 has 12 amino acids. The CDR3 DNA reads TGCGCCAGCAGTAGCGGGACTAGGGAGCAGTACTTC. It is translated as CASSSGTREQYF. The full variable domain, with the rest looked up from reference TRBV5-1 and TRBJ2-7, is KAGVTQTPRYLIKTRGQQVTLSCSPISGHRSVSWYQQTPGQGLQFLFEYFSETQRNKGNFPGRFSGRQFSNSRSEMNVSTLELGDSALYLCASSSGTREQYFGPGTRLTVT.

This chain uses TRBV5-1 with TRBJ1-1, with 9 bases lining up with TRBD1. This CDR3 comprises 16 residues. Germline V lookup: CDR1 SGHRS, CDR2 YFSETQ. Unmatched junction bases numbered 5, after V lost 1 base and J lost 1 base. In nucleotides, the CDR3 is TGCGCCAGCAGCTTGCATGGGGACAGGGCGAACACTGAAGCTTTCTTT. It encodes CASSLHGDRANTEAFF.

This clone showed up just once. The chain joins TRBV30 to TRBJ2-4; D possibly corresponds to TRBD2 (6 bases). Trimming pared 2 bases from V and 9 bases from J, leaving 14 bases between. The germline gives CDR1 GTSNPN, CDR2 SVGIG (reference sequence). The CDR3 is 13 residues long. The CDR3 protein is CAWSLGRGTIQYF. In DNA, the CDR3 is TGTGCCTGGAGTCTCGGGCGGGGAACCATTCAGTACTTC.

The chain links TRBV10-3 to TRBJ2-7; the match to TRBD1 covers 10 bases. CDR1 and CDR2 (germline): ENHRY, SYGVKD. With 6 bases clipped from V and 6 bases from J, the junction kept 14 bases outside the gene matches. CDR3 length: 16 amino acids. CDR3 DNA sequence: TGTGCCATCAGCGAAAGATCCGGGACAGGGGTCTCCGAGCAGTACTTC. Protein sequence: CAISERSGTGVSEQYF.

The CDR3 DNA sequence: TGTGCCAGCTCACCGGCGGGAGGGCAAACTCAGTTCTTC. It encodes CASSPAGGQTQFF. The rearrangement links TRBV18 to TRBJ2-1, with 9 bases matching TRBD2. This CDR3 comprises 13 residues. With V trimmed by 3 bases and J by 13 bases, 7 bases remained unmatched. The germline V gene has CDR1 KGHSH and CDR2 LQKENI.

The chain carries TRBV2 and TRBJ2-5; D possibly corresponds to TRBD1 (6 bases). Trimming took off 7 bases at V and 1 base at J, with 16 bases between the two ends. Germline CDR1 SNHLY, CDR2 FYNNEI. The CDR3 sequence is 15 residues long. In DNA form, the CDR3 reads TGTGCCAGCACCCTACAGGGTGCAAGCCAAGAGACCCAGTACTTC. Amino acids: CASTLQGASQETQYF. The entire variable domain, with the rest obtained from reference TRBV2 and TRBJ2-5, is as follows: EPEVTQTPSHQVTQMGQEVILRCVPISNHLYFYWYRQILGQKVEFLVSFYNNEISEKSEIFDDQFSVERPDGSNFTLKIRSTKLEDSAMYFCASTLQGASQETQYFGPGTRLLVL.

The rearrangement uses TRBV9 and TRBJ2-4, with 8 positions matching TRBD2. CDR3 length: 16 residues. Trimming cost V 0 bases and J 3 bases; bases outside gene matches: 5. Germline V CDR1 and CDR2: SGDLS, YYNGEE. CDR3 amino acids: CASSVGGGRLKNIQYF. The DNA of the CDR3 is TGTGCCAGCAGCGTAGGTGGCGGGAGGCTCAAAAACATTCAGTACTTC.

The chain carries TRBV28 and TRBJ1-5; D may be TRBD1 (6 bases). This CDR3 has 12 residues. The V gene's germline CDR1 is MDHEN and CDR2 SYDVKM. With 10 bases removed from V and 1 base from J, the gap between germline ends came to 8 bases. CDR3 amino acids: CATGVSNQPQHF. For the CDR3, the DNA is TGTGCCACAGGGGTGAGCAATCAGCCCCAGCATTTT.

V gene TRBV11-2 combines with J gene TRBJ2-7; TRBD2 matches at 11 bases. The germline CDR1 and CDR2 sequences are SGHAT and FQNNGV. This CDR3 has 14 residues. With 4 bases clipped from V and 7 bases from J, the junction kept 6 bases outside the gene matches. The CDR3 loop is CASSWGTSGREQYF. The CDR3 DNA follows: TGTGCCAGCAGCTGGGGGACTAGCGGTAGGGAGCAGTACTTC.

This clone was counted a single time. The CDR3 DNA is TGTGCCAGCAGCTTCGACAGGATGAGAGGCTACACCTTC. It yields the protein CASSFDRMRGYTF. V is TRBV5-8 and J is TRBJ1-2; the D gene is possibly TRBD1 (6 bases). This CDR3 has 13 residues. Germline V gene sequence: CDR1 SGHTS, CDR2 YDEGEE. Trimming shortened V by 2 bases and J by 8 bases, and 13 bases separated the two germline ends.

The chain carries TRBV30 and TRBJ1-4; D is ambiguous. Per the germline V gene, CDR1 is GTSNPN and CDR2 is SVGIG (reference sequence). The CDR3 spans 15 residues. The V and J ends lost 3 bases and 0 bases respectively, with 11 bases between them. Written as DNA, the CDR3 is TGTGCCTGGAGGTCCGTCGGTGCAACTAATGAAAAACTGTTTTTT. It codes for CAWRSVGATNEKLFF.

The chain recombines TRBV11-2 with TRBJ2-2, with TRBD2 identical over 15 bases. Germline V gene lookup returns CDR1 SGHAT and CDR2 FQNNGV. V lost 4 bases to trimming and J lost 6 bases; unmatched junction nucleotides: 3. The CDR3 sequence is 16 residues long. CDR3 nucleotide sequence: TGTGCCAGCAGCTGGGGACTAGCGGGAGGTCCCGGGGAGCTGTTTTTT. It encodes CASSWGLAGGPGELFF. The full variable domain, with the rest looked up from reference TRBV11-2 and TRBJ2-2, is EAGVAQSPRYKIIEKRQSVAFWCNPISGHATLYWYQQILGQGPKLLIQFQNNGVVDDSQLPKDRFSAERLKGVDSTLKIQPAKLEDSAVYLCASSWGLAGGPGELFFGEGSRLTVL.

This rearrangement joins TRBV5-1 to TRBJ1-2, with D perhaps matching TRBD1 (5 bases). Germline-derived CDR1 and CDR2 are SGHRS and YFSETQ. Trimming removed 6 bases at V and 4 bases at J, with 13 bases between. The CDR3 runs to 13 residues. CDR3 region: CASTIGGGYGYTF. The CDR3 nucleotides are TGCGCCAGCACGATCGGGGGAGGCTATGGCTACACCTTC.

V gene TRBV4-1 combines with J gene TRBJ2-4; D possibly corresponds to TRBD1 (5 bases). The CDR3 consists of 17 residues. Looked up from germline, CDR1 is MGHRA and CDR2 is YSYEKL. Trimming left V 0 bases short and J 0 bases short, with 12 bases between. CDR3 in amino acids: CASSQDQDSLAKNIQYF. The CDR3 DNA sequence: TGCGCCAGCAGCCAAGATCAAGACAGTTTAGCCAAAAACATTCAGTACTTC.